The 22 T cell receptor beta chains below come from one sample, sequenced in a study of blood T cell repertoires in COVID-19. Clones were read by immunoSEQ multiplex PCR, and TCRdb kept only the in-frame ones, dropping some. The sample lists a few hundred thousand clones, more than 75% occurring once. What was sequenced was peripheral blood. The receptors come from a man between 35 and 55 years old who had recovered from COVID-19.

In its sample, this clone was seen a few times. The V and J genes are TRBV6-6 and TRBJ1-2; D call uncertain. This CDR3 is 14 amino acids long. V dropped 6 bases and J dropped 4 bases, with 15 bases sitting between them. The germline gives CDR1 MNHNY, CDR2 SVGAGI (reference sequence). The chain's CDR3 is CASSPRGEIYGYTF. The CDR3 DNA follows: TGTGCCAGCAGCCCGCGGGGTGAAATCTATGGCTACACCTTC.

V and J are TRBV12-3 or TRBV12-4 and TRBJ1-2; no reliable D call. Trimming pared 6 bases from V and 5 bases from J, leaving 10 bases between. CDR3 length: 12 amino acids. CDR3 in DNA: TGTGCCAGCAGCTCGGACTCGTATGGCTACACCTTC. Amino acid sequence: CASSSDSYGYTF.

The CDR3 here is CASSQETMTGSNEQFF. CDR3 coding DNA: TGTGCCAGCAGCCAAGAGACCATGACTGGAAGCAATGAGCAGTTCTTC. The rearrangement links TRBV3-1 (or the pseudogene TRBV3-2) to TRBJ2-1; D gene ambiguous. CDR3 length equals 16 residues. Germline loops: CDR1 LGHDT, CDR2 YNNKEL (reference sequence). With 0 bases removed from V and 6 bases from J, the gap between germline ends came to 15 bases.

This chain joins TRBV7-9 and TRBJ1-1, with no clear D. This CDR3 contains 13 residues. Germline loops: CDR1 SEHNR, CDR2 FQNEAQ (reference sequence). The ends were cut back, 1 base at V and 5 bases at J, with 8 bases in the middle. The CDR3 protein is CASSLGAGTEAFF. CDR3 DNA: TGTGCCAGCAGCTTAGGGGCGGGGACTGAAGCTTTCTTT.

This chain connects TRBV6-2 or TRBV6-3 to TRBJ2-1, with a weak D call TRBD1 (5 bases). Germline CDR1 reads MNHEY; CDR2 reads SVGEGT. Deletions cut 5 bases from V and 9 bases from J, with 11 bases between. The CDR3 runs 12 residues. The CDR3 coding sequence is TGTGCCAGCAGTCCAGGGCGCCCTGAGCAGTTCTTC. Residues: CASSPGRPEQFF.

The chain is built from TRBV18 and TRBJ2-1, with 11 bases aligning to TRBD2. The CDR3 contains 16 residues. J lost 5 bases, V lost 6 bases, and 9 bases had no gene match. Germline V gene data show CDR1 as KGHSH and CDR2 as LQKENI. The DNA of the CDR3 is TGTGCCAGCTCCTCTAACGTAGCGGGAGGGAACAATGAGCAGTTCTTC. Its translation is CASSSNVAGGNNEQFF.

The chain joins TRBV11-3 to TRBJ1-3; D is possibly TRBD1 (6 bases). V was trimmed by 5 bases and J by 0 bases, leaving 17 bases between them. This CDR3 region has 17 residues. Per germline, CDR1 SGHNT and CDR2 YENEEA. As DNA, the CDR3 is TGTGCCAGCAGCACCCCTTCAACAGGGAGCTCTGGAAACACCATATATTTT. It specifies CASSTPSTGSSGNTIYF.

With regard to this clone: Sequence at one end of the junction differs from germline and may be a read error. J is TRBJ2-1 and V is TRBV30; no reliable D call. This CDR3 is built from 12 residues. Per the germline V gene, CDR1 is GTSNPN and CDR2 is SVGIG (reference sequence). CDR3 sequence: CAWSRLTGYEVF. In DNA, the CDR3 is TGTGCCTGGAGTCGACTGACTGGGTACGAGGTCTTC.

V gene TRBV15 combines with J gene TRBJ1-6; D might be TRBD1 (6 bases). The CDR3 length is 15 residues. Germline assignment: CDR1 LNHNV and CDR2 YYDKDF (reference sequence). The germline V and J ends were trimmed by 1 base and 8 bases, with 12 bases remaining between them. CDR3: CATSRGFRQDSPLHF. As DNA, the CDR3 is TGTGCCACCAGCAGAGGGTTTCGACAGGATTCACCCCTCCACTTT.

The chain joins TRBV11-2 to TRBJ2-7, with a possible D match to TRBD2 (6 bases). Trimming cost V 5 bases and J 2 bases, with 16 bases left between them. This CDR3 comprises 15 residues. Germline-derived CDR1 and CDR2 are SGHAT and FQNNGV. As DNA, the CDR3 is TGTGCCAGCAGCCTCAACCCGGGGGTTCCCTACGAGCAGTACTTC. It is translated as CASSLNPGVPYEQYF.

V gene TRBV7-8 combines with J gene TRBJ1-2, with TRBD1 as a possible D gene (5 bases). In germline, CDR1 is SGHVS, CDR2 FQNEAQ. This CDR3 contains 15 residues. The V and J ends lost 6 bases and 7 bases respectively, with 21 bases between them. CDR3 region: CASRPGGGGTGGYTF. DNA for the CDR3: TGTGCCAGCAGACCCGGGGGAGGTGGAACGGGTGGCTACACCTTC.

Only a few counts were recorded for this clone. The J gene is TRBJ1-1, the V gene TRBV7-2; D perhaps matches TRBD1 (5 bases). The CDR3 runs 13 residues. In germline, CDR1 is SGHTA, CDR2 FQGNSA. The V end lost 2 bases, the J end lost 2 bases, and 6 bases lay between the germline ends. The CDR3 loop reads CASSLTGNTEAFF. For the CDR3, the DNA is TGTGCCAGCAGCTTAACAGGAAACACTGAAGCTTTCTTT.

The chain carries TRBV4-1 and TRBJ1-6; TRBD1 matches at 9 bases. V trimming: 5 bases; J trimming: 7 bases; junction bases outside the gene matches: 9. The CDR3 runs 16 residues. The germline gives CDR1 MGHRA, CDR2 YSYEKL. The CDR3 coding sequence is TGCGCCAGCAGCACGCAACCGGGACAGGGCAATTCACCCCTCCACTTT. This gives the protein CASSTQPGQGNSPLHF.

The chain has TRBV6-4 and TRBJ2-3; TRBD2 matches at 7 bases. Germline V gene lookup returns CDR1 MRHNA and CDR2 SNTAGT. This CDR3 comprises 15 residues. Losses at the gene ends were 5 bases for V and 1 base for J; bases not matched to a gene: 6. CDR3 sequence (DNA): TGTGCCAGCAGTTGGACGGCGGGGGGCACAGATACGCAGTATTTT. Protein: CASSWTAGGTDTQYF.

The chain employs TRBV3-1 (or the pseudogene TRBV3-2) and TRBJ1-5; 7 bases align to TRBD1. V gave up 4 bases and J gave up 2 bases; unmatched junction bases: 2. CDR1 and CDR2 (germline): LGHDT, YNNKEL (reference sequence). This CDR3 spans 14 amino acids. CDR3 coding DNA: TGTGCCAGCAGCCCCGGGACAGGCAATCAGCCCCAGCATTTT. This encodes CASSPGTGNQPQHF.

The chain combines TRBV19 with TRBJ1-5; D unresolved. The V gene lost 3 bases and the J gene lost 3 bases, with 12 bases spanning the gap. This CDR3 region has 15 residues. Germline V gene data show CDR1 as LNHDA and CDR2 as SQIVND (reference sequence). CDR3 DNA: TGTGCCAGTAGTATGCGCCGGGAGATCAATCAGCCCCAGCATTTT. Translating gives CASSMRREINQPQHF.

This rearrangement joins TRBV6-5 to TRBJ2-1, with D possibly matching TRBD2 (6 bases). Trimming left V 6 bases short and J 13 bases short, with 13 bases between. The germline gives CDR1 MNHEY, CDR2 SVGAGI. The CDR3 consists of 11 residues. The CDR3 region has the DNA TGTGCCAGCAGCCACGCTAGCGATCAGTTCTTC. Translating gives CASSHASDQFF.

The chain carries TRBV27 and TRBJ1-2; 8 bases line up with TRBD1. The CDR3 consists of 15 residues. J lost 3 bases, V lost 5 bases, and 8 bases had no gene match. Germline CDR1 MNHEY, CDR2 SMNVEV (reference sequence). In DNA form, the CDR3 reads TGTGCCAGCAGTCCAGGACAGGGTGGGTACTATGGCTACACCTTC. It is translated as CASSPGQGGYYGYTF.

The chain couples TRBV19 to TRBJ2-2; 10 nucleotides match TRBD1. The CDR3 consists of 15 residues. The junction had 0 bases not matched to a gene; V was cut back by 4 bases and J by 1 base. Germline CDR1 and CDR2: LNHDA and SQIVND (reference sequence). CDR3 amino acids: CASSRTGGNTGELFF. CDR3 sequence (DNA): TGTGCCAGTAGTAGGACAGGGGGGAACACCGGGGAGCTGTTTTTT.

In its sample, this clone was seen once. The CDR3 sequence is CASSPRLGSYNEQFF. CDR3 DNA sequence: TGTGCCAGCAGCCCCAGGCTGGGCTCCTACAATGAGCAGTTCTTC. This chain links TRBV11-2 with TRBJ2-1, with D hard to call. Per the germline V gene, CDR1 is SGHAT and CDR2 is FQNNGV. V was clipped by 5 bases and J by 0 bases, with 11 bases between them. CDR3 length: 15 residues.

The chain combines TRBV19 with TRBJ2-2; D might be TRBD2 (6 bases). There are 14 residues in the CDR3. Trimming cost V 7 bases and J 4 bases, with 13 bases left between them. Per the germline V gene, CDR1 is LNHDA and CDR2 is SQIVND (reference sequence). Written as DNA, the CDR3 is TGTGCCAGTACCCCGACGGGAGCCACCGGGGAGCTGTTTTTT. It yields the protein CASTPTGATGELFF.

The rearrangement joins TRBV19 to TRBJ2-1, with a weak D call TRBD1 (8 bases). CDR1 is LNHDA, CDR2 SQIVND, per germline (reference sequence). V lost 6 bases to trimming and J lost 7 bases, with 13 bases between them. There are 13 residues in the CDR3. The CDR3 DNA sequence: TGTGCCAGTAGACAGGGGGGAGGGAATGAGCAGTTCTTC. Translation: CASRQGGGNEQFF.